Listed below are T cell receptor beta chains from one sample, sequenced in a study of CD8 T cells in ankylosing spondylitis. In TCRdb, the 5' RACE reads were re-called with MiXCR into one record per CDR3 protein. The data hold 300,000 to 400,000 distinct CDR3 sequences, with roughly 15% observed a single time. Sequences were obtained from blood, either unsorted or a sorted T cell fraction (not recorded which). The source is a male donor with ankylosing spondylitis or in good health (not recorded which). CDR3s include the opening cysteine and the closing phenylalanine or tryptophan. The D gene is left open where the match is weak. Expanded clones get a size class; other rows say once, few or many, or leave the size out.

clone_size j_call d_call v_call cdr3_aa cdr3_nt
- TRBJ1-1 - TRBV5-1 CASMPSPTGTEAFF TGCGCCAGCATGCCAAGCCCGACGGGCACTGAAGCTTTCTTT
- TRBJ2-7 - TRBV29-1 CSVELGGYEQYF TGCAGCGTTGAATTGGGCGGCTACGAGCAGTACTTC
few TRBJ2-1 - TRBV9 CASSVGEHNEQFF TGTGCCAGCAGCGTAGGCGAGCACAATGAGCAGTTCTTC
- TRBJ2-5 - TRBV24-1 CATRDSPGGTQYF TGTGCCACCAGGGACAGCCCTGGGGGGACCCAGTACTTC
- TRBJ2-7 - TRBV10-2 CASSSSGTAYEQYF TGCGCCAGCAGTTCCTCAGGGACGGCCTACGAGCAGTACTTC
few TRBJ1-1 - TRBV21-1 CASSKGPGAGRTEAFF TGTGCCAGCAGCAAAGGCCCGGGGGCAGGTAGGACTGAAGCTTTCTTT
- TRBJ2-3 TRBD2 TRBV25-1 CASSDQREITDTQYF TGTGCCAGCAGTGACCAGCGGGAGATCACAGATACGCAGTATTTT
few TRBJ2-7 TRBD1 TRBV10-3 CAIRGTGAWDEQYF TGTGCCATCAGGGGGACAGGGGCCTGGGACGAGCAGTACTTC
- TRBJ1-2 - TRBV4-1 CASSQESDRSIYGYTF TGCGCCAGCAGCCAAGAAAGTGATCGGTCCATCTATGGCTACACCTTC
- TRBJ2-5 TRBD2 TRBV7-9 CASSHRTSGKTQYF TGTGCCAGCAGCCACCGGACTAGCGGGAAGACCCAGTACTTC
few TRBJ2-2 TRBD1 TRBV5-1 CASSLLGQGPTGELFF TGCGCCAGCAGCTTGCTGGGACAGGGCCCCACCGGGGAGCTGTTTTTT
- TRBJ1-2 - TRBV6-5 CASSYSWEVDYGYTF TGTGCCAGCAGTTACTCGTGGGAGGTGGACTATGGCTACACCTTC
- TRBJ2-1 - TRBV20-1 CSARAPLDFSYNEQFF TGCAGTGCCCGGGCCCCCCTCGACTTCTCCTACAATGAGCAGTTCTTC
- TRBJ1-1 - TRBV10-3 CACRGSGTEAFF TGTGCCTGCCGAGGGTCGGGCACTGAAGCTTTCTTT
- TRBJ2-3 - TRBV29-1 CSVEEKGGRADTQYF TGCAGCGTTGAAGAAAAGGGTGGTAGAGCAGATACGCAGTATTTT
few TRBJ2-7 TRBD1 TRBV20-1 CSARGAGQGVDEQYF TGCAGTGCTAGAGGGGCAGGACAGGGAGTAGACGAGCAGTACTTC
- TRBJ2-1 TRBD2 TRBV7-2 CASRRTSGSLEQFF TGTGCCAGCAGACGGACTAGCGGGAGTCTTGAGCAGTTCTTC
few TRBJ1-4 - TRBV5-1 CASGYGLNEKLFF TGCGCCAGCGGATACGGACTAAATGAAAAACTGTTTTTT
few TRBJ2-1 TRBD2 TRBV12-3/TRBV12-4 CASSSIGLAGYRDSSYNEQFF TGTGCCAGCAGTTCAATCGGACTAGCGGGATACCGTGATAGCTCCTACAATGAGCAGTTCTTC
- TRBJ2-4 - TRBV12-3/TRBV12-4 CASSPDVPGAMANIQYF TGTGCCAGCAGTCCCGACGTTCCGGGAGCGATGGCAAACATTCAGTACTTC
few TRBJ2-7 - TRBV20-1 CSAGGRISYEQYF TGCAGTGCTGGGGGACGGATCTCCTACGAGCAGTACTTC
many TRBJ2-2 TRBD2 TRBV3-1 CASSPGGVAGELFF TGTGCCAGCAGCCCGGGAGGAGTCGCCGGGGAGCTGTTTTTT
- TRBJ2-1 - TRBV5-6 CASSLTNNEQFF TGTGCCAGCAGCTTAACGAACAATGAGCAGTTCTTC
- TRBJ1-4 - TRBV3-1 CASSQEERTAKLFF TGTGCCAGCAGCCAAGAGGAAAGGACGGCAAAACTGTTTTTT
- TRBJ2-7 TRBD1 TRBV11-2 CASSWDRGHVNEQYF TGTGCCAGCAGCTGGGACAGGGGGCACGTCAACGAGCAGTACTTC
- TRBJ1-1 - TRBV7-9 CASSLPATEAFF TGTGCCAGCAGCTTGCCAGCCACTGAAGCTTTCTTT